A single sample is the source of the 30 T cell receptor beta chains below, sequenced in a study of blood T cell repertoires in COVID-19. Libraries were prepared by immunoSEQ multiplex PCR; TCRdb keeps only in-frame clonotypes and omits some of them. The table lists approximately 150,000 clones, around 89% of them singletons. Sequenced: peripheral blood. Receptor source: a man aged 45-60 years with active or convalescent COVID-19.

This chain connects TRBV30 to TRBJ2-2, with D tentatively TRBD1 (6 bases). CDR3 size: 15 residues. Deletions cut 2 bases from V and 1 base from J, with 11 bases between. Per the germline V gene, CDR1 is GTSNPN and CDR2 is SVGIG (reference sequence). CDR3 bases: TGTGCCTGGAGTCGAAACAGGGTGAACACCGGGGAGCTGTTTTTT. It codes for CAWSRNRVNTGELFF.

This rearrangement joins TRBV5-4 to TRBJ2-1; tentative D call: TRBD1 (6 bases). The germline V gene encodes CDR1 SGHNT and CDR2 YYREEE (reference sequence). V was pared by 0 bases and J by 8 bases, with 15 bases between. This CDR3 region has 15 residues. The CDR3 loop reads CASSLGQVVTDEQFF. CDR3 coding DNA: TGTGCCAGCAGCTTGGGACAGGTTGTTACGGATGAGCAGTTCTTC. Drawing the rest from reference TRBV5-4 and TRBJ2-1, the complete variable domain is ETGVTQSPTHLIKTRGQQVTLRCSSQSGHNTVSWYQQALGQGPQFIFQYYREEENGRGNFPPRFSGLQFPNYSSELNVNALELDDSALYLCASSLGQVVTDEQFFGPGTRLTVL.

This clone was counted once. The rearrangement links TRBV18 to TRBJ2-2; 10 nucleotides match TRBD1. CDR1 is KGHSH and CDR2 is LQKENI in the germline V gene. This CDR3 is 15 amino acids long. V lost 2 bases to trimming and J lost 7 bases; unmatched junction nucleotides: 4. The CDR3 DNA sequence: TGTGCCAGCTCACCAAGACAGGGGGCAGACGGGGAGCTGTTTTTT. This gives the protein CASSPRQGADGELFF.

V gene TRBV7-2 combines with J gene TRBJ2-5, with D tentatively TRBD2 (5 bases). The CDR3 extends over 14 amino acids. Deletions cut 1 base from V and 1 base from J, with 7 bases between. Looked up from germline, CDR1 is SGHTA and CDR2 is FQGNSA. This CDR3 reads CASSLEEVQETQYF. The CDR3 DNA reads as TGTGCCAGCAGCTTAGAGGAGGTCCAAGAGACCCAGTACTTC.

V is TRBV12-2 and J is TRBJ2-7; the DNA was not used to check the table's D call, TRBD1. TRBV12-2 is given as a pseudogene. This CDR3 region has 15 residues. In nucleotides, the CDR3 is TGTGCAAGTCGCTTCCAAGACAGTACTTCCTACGAGCAGTACTTC. It is translated as CASRFQDSTSYEQYF.

V is TRBV10-3 and J is TRBJ1-4; D not certain. CDR1 is ENHRY, CDR2 SYGVKD, per germline. V gave up 2 bases and J gave up 5 bases, with 9 bases separating them. The CDR3 runs to 14 residues. CDR3 DNA: TGTGCCATCAGTGAGGGTCGGAGAAATGAAAAACTGTTTTTT. Its translation is CAISEGRRNEKLFF.

The chain joins TRBV7-8 to TRBJ2-5; 8 positions match TRBD2. The CDR3 is 17 amino acids. Germline CDR1 and CDR2: SGHVS and FQNEAQ. J lost 3 bases, V lost 1 base, and 10 bases had no gene match. The CDR3 DNA sequence: TGTGCCAGCAGCTTAGTAGTAGCGGGGACCGCCGAAGAGACCCAGTACTTC. Amino acids: CASSLVVAGTAEETQYF.

The chain joins TRBV18 to TRBJ1-1, with 10 bases identical to TRBD1. J was trimmed by 4 bases and V by 6 bases; bases with no gene match: 5. Germline V gene sequence: CDR1 KGHSH, CDR2 LQKENI. The CDR3 runs 14 residues. As DNA, the CDR3 is TGTGCCAGCTCGGGGGACAGGGGAGGCACTGAAGCTTTCTTT. Protein product: CASSGDRGGTEAFF. Combining the CDR3 with reference TRBV18 and TRBJ1-1 gives the whole variable domain NAGVMQNPRHLVRRRGQEARLRCSPMKGHSHVYWYRQLPEEGLKFMVYLQKENIIDESGMPKERFSAEFPKEGPSILRIQQVVRGDSAAYFCASSGDRGGTEAFFGQGTRLTVV.

This sequence joins TRBV9 and TRBJ1-2; possible D gene TRBD1, 6 bases. The CDR3 consists of 14 residues. Germline V gives CDR1 SGDLS, CDR2 YYNGEE. Between the trimmed V and J ends, which lost 3 bases and 7 bases, there was a span of 16 bases. This chain's CDR3 is CASSAPGGASGYTF. For the CDR3, the DNA is TGTGCCAGCAGCGCCCCGGGGGGCGCGTCTGGCTACACCTTC.

The chain combines TRBV11-2 with TRBJ2-1, with no clear D. The CDR3 is made up of 8 amino acids. Germline V gives CDR1 SGHAT, CDR2 FQNNGV. V was trimmed by 5 bases and J by 15 bases, leaving 5 bases between them. The CDR3 bases are TGTGCCAGCAGCCCCAGGTTCTTC. This codes for CASSPRFF.

V and J are TRBV6-2 or TRBV6-3 and TRBJ2-6; a weak D match, TRBD1 (5 bases). Germline CDR1 MNHEY, CDR2 SVGEGT. CDR3 length: 17 residues. The ends were cut back, 2 bases at V and 0 bases at J, with 11 bases in the middle. The CDR3 loop is CASSYQGFSSGANVLTF. The CDR3 nucleotides read TGTGCCAGCAGTTACCAGGGCTTTAGCTCTGGGGCCAACGTCCTGACTTTC.

CDR3 loop: CASRDRGPEAFF. The DNA of the CDR3 is TGTGCCAGCAGAGACAGGGGACCTGAAGCTTTCTTT. This sequence joins TRBV2 and TRBJ1-1; 8 bases are shared with TRBD1. J lost 6 bases, V lost 6 bases, and 3 bases had no gene match. This CDR3 contains 12 residues. Germline V lookup: CDR1 SNHLY, CDR2 FYNNEI.

The CDR3 sequence: CASSPGGVDNSPLHF. In DNA form, the CDR3 reads TGTGCCAGCAGCCCCGGCGGGGTTGATAATTCACCCCTCCACTTT. The chain couples TRBV13 to TRBJ1-6; D is unclear. There are 15 residues in the CDR3. Germline V lookup: CDR1 PRHDT, CDR2 FYEKMQ (reference sequence). V was pared by 5 bases and J by 5 bases, with 13 bases between.

A single count supports this clone. The chain joins TRBV6-5 to TRBJ1-2; D gene ambiguous. CDR1 is MNHEY and CDR2 is SVGAGI in the germline V gene. The CDR3 consists of 13 residues. V was cut by 6 bases and J by 4 bases, with 12 bases left in between. CDR3 amino acids: CASSIGVPYGYTF. CDR3 in DNA: TGTGCCAGCAGCATCGGGGTCCCCTATGGCTACACCTTC.

J is TRBJ1-2 and V is TRBV7-2, with 9 bases aligning to TRBD1. The germline V gene encodes CDR1 SGHTA and CDR2 FQGNSA. J gave up 8 bases and V 3 bases, and 7 bases lay outside the gene matches. The CDR3 loop spans 14 amino acids. CDR3 amino acids: CASSLARQGDGYTF. CDR3 DNA: TGTGCCAGCAGCTTGGCAAGACAGGGGGACGGCTACACCTTC. Looking up the rest from reference TRBV7-2 and TRBJ1-2 gives the full variable domain: GAGVSQSPSNKVTEKGKDVELRCDPISGHTALYWYRQSLGQGLEFLIYFQGNSAPDKSGLPSDRFSAERTGGSVSTLTIQRTQQEDSAVYLCASSLARQGDGYTFGSGTRLTVV.

The chain has TRBV29-1 and TRBJ2-7, with D uncertain. CDR3 length: 11 residues. Between the trimmed V and J ends, which lost 1 base and 4 bases, there was a span of 5 bases. From germline, CDR1 is SQVTM and CDR2 ANQGSEA. The CDR3 DNA reads TGCAGCGTTGAAGCTAGATACGAGCAGTACTTC. Its protein is CSVEARYEQYF.

The chain links TRBV7-8 to TRBJ2-3; D possibly corresponds to TRBD1 (5 bases). Trimming removed 7 bases at V and 4 bases at J, with 18 bases between. From germline, CDR1 is SGHVS and CDR2 FQNEAQ. The CDR3 length is 15 residues. CDR3 in amino acids: CASTINGAGPDTQYF. The DNA for the CDR3 is TGTGCCAGCACCATTAATGGGGCAGGGCCAGATACGCAGTATTTT.

This chain connects TRBV5-1 to TRBJ2-3; 12 bases agree with TRBD2. After removal of 4 bases from V and 2 bases from J, the junction contained 8 bases not matched to a gene. CDR1 is SGHRS and CDR2 is YFSETQ in the germline V gene. The CDR3 loop spans 17 amino acids. In DNA, the CDR3 is TGCGCCAGCAGCCCCGCCCTAGCGGGGGGGATCACAGATACGCAGTATTTT. Amino acids: CASSPALAGGITDTQYF.

The count of this clone is one. This sequence joins TRBV30 and TRBJ1-3; 11 bases are a match to TRBD1. Germline V lookup: CDR1 GTSNPN, CDR2 SVGIG (reference sequence). The CDR3 spans 16 residues. Trimming removed 2 bases from V and 5 bases from J; junction bases left unmatched: 8. CDR3: CAWSRTGGGQRNTIYF. The CDR3 DNA follows: TGTGCCTGGAGTAGGACAGGGGGCGGCCAGAGAAACACCATATATTTT.

The chain links TRBV6-2 or TRBV6-3 to TRBJ1-2; the D gene is possibly TRBD1 (5 bases). Germline CDR1 MNHEY, CDR2 SVGEGT. V lost 0 bases and J 6 bases, leaving 11 bases between the germline ends. CDR3 length: 14 amino acids. The CDR3 DNA reads TGTGCCAGCAGTTACTCGACAGAGCGTAATGGCTACACCTTC. It translates to CASSYSTERNGYTF.

The chain combines TRBV10-1 with TRBJ1-4; D is perhaps TRBD1 (5 bases). The CDR3 contains 17 residues. CDR1 and CDR2 (germline): WNHNN, SYGVQD (reference sequence). With 2 bases removed from V and 0 bases from J, the gap between germline ends came to 13 bases. DNA for the CDR3: TGCGCCAGCAGTGAGATTGTCAGGGCATCAACTAATGAAAAACTGTTTTTT. Its protein is CASSEIVRASTNEKLFF.

The rearrangement links TRBV7-8 to TRBJ2-7; 9 bases fit TRBD1. The CDR3 is made up of 16 amino acids. Germline CDR1 reads SGHVS; CDR2 reads FQNEAQ. V trimming: 0 bases; J trimming: 2 bases; junction bases outside the gene matches: 5. CDR3 sequence: CASSLAPGTGTYEQYF. In DNA form, the CDR3 reads TGTGCCAGCAGCTTAGCGCCCGGGACAGGGACCTACGAGCAGTACTTC.

The chain has TRBV7-2 and TRBJ2-7; 9 bases fit TRBD2. This CDR3 is 15 amino acids long. V was pared by 2 bases and J by 4 bases, with 6 bases of the junction left unmatched. Per germline, CDR1 SGHTA and CDR2 FQGNSA. CDR3 DNA sequence: TGTGCCAGCAGCTTACTAGCGGGGAGTACGTACGAGCAGTACTTC. It yields the protein CASSLLAGSTYEQYF.

The chain carries TRBV30 and TRBJ2-3, with D perhaps matching TRBD1 (5 bases). The germline CDR1 and CDR2 sequences are GTSNPN and SVGIG (reference sequence). The CDR3 has 16 amino acids. V lost 5 bases and J lost 2, with 20 bases in between. The CDR3 loop is CAWDPKSLGHTDTQYF. CDR3 nucleotide sequence: TGTGCCTGGGATCCTAAAAGCCTGGGGCACACAGATACGCAGTATTTT.

The chain couples TRBV5-6 to TRBJ2-5, with D hard to call. Germline CDR1 and CDR2: SGHDT and YYEEEE. The germline V and J ends were trimmed by 4 bases and 1 base, with 11 bases remaining between them. This CDR3 region has 14 residues. CDR3 loop: CASSRDAGQETQYF. CDR3 nucleotides: TGTGCCAGCAGCAGAGACGCAGGCCAAGAGACCCAGTACTTC. The full variable domain, rest sourced from reference TRBV5-6 and TRBJ2-5, is DAGVTQSPTHLIKTRGQQVTLRCSPKSGHDTVSWYQQALGQGPQFIFQYYEEEERQRGNFPDRFSGHQFPNYSSELNVNALLLGDSALYLCASSRDAGQETQYFGPGTRLLVL.

As DNA, the CDR3 is TGTGCTAGTGGTTTGGGGCTAGGCAGCACAGATACGCAGTATTTT. Its protein product is CASGLGLGSTDTQYF. This chain uses TRBV12-5 with TRBJ2-3; no firm D call. CDR1 LGHNT and CDR2 FRNRAP come from the germline V gene. The CDR3 is 15 amino acids. V lost 1 base to trimming and J lost 0 bases, with 8 bases between them.

The genes are TRBV21-1 and TRBJ2-7; TRBD1 is taken as the D call from the table, unchecked against the DNA. TRBV21-1 corresponds to a pseudogene. The CDR3 covers 18 residues. The CDR3 loop is CASGLLNLGQWSSYEQYF. DNA of the CDR3: TGTGCCAGCGGCCTACTTAATTTAGGACAGTGGAGCTCCTACGAGCAGTACTTC.

This clone was observed a few times. The chain employs TRBV11-2 and TRBJ2-2; D uncertain. CDR3 size: 12 residues. Germline V gene sequence: CDR1 SGHAT, CDR2 FQNNGV. Trimming cost V 5 bases and J 6 bases, with 7 bases left between them. In DNA, the CDR3 is TGTGCCAGCAGCCCCGTGTCCGGGGAGCTGTTTTTT. Translation: CASSPVSGELFF. Using reference TRBV11-2 and TRBJ2-2 for the parts outside the CDR3, the full variable domain is EAGVAQSPRYKIIEKRQSVAFWCNPISGHATLYWYQQILGQGPKLLIQFQNNGVVDDSQLPKDRFSAERLKGVDSTLKIQPAKLEDSAVYLCASSPVSGELFFGEGSRLTVL.

The chain has TRBV18 and TRBJ2-3, with a weak D call TRBD2 (6 bases). Germline V gene data show CDR1 as KGHSH and CDR2 as LQKENI. The length of the CDR3 is 12 residues. V was trimmed by 3 bases and J by 5 bases, leaving 6 bases between them. In DNA, the CDR3 is TGTGCCAGCTCACCGGAGGGAGATACGCAGTATTTT. Protein: CASSPEGDTQYF.

This clone appeared a single time. This chain uses TRBV5-1 with TRBJ1-1, with D tentatively TRBD1 (6 bases). The CDR3 extends over 18 amino acids. V shed 3 bases and J shed 0 bases, with 21 bases lying between them. Germline CDR1 SGHRS, CDR2 YFSETQ. The CDR3, as DNA: TGCGCCAGCAGCTCCCACAGGGTCCTAGGGCAGATGAACACTGAAGCTTTCTTT. Encoded protein: CASSSHRVLGQMNTEAFF. The variable domain in full, with the rest retrieved from reference TRBV5-1 and TRBJ1-1, is KAGVTQTPRYLIKTRGQQVTLSCSPISGHRSVSWYQQTPGQGLQFLFEYFSETQRNKGNFPGRFSGRQFSNSRSEMNVSTLELGDSALYLCASSSHRVLGQMNTEAFFGQGTRLTVV.